Listed below are T cell receptor beta chains from one sample, sequenced in a study of blood T cell repertoires in COVID-19. Clones were read by immunoSEQ multiplex PCR, and TCRdb kept only the in-frame ones, dropping some. Altogether roughly 70,000 clones are present, 86% being singletons, with the ten largest covering roughly 3.6%. Sequencing was carried out using peripheral blood. The receptors stem from a man aged 65-85 years with active COVID-19. Each CDR3 is given with its conserved first and last residue. A D gene is named only where the DNA matches it firmly. The listing skips clone size in some rows; elsewhere it reads once, few, many or a size class.

TRBD2	TRBV6-4	.	TRBJ2-1	CASSSGARGDEQFF	TGTGCCAGCTCGAGCGGGGCACGAGGGGATGAGCAGTTCTTC
TRBD1	TRBV6-5	.	TRBJ1-2	CASSKQRTGGDGYTF	TGTGCCAGCAGTAAACAACGGACAGGGGGCGATGGCTACACCTTC
.	TRBV7-8	.	TRBJ2-5	CASSLAPGGETQYF	TGTGCCAGCAGCTTAGCTCCTGGCGGGGAGACCCAGTACTTC
TRBD2	TRBV19	.	TRBJ2-3	CASSGAAAGTSGGPSTDTQYF	TGTGCCAGTAGTGGGGCAGCCGCAGGGACTAGCGGAGGACCTAGCACAGATACGCAGTATTTT
.	TRBV5-1	.	TRBJ2-2	CASSLELAAAGELFF	TGCGCCAGCAGCTTGGAACTAGCCGCGGCCGGGGAGCTGTTTTTT
TRBD1	TRBV3-1/TRBV3-2	.	TRBJ2-7	CASSETGGRYEQYF	TGTGCCAGCAGCGAGACAGGGGGCCGCTACGAGCAGTACTTC
.	TRBV6-6	.	TRBJ2-7	CASRQTEWYEQYF	TGTGCCAGCAGGCAGACAGAGTGGTACGAGCAGTACTTC
.	TRBV7-2	.	TRBJ1-5	CASSPGQVLGQPQHF	TGTGCCAGCAGCCCAGGGCAGGTTTTAGGTCAGCCCCAGCATTTT
.	TRBV3-1/TRBV3-2	.	TRBJ1-1	CASSSWDKPKAEAFF	TGTGCCAGCAGCTCCTGGGACAAGCCCAAGGCTGAAGCTTTCTTT
.	TRBV19	.	TRBJ1-6	CASSIGGQKNSPLHF	TGTGCCAGTAGTATAGGGGGGCAGAAGAATTCACCCCTCCACTTT
.	TRBV7-2	few	TRBJ1-6	CASSLGSLNSPLHF	TGTGCCAGCAGCTTGGGCAGCCTTAATTCACCCCTCCACTTT
.	TRBV15	.	TRBJ2-1	CATSPGTYNEQFF	TGTGCCACCAGCCCGGGAACCTACAATGAGCAGTTCTTC
.	TRBV6-2/TRBV6-3	.	TRBJ1-5	CASSYTGGPPNQPQHF	TGTGCCAGCAGTTACACGGGGGGCCCCCCCAATCAGCCCCAGCATTTT
.	TRBV7-2	.	TRBJ2-7	CASSPGGTEQYF	TGTGCCAGCAGCCCTGGGGGGACCGAGCAGTACTTC
TRBD1	TRBV28	.	TRBJ1-1	CASSLNRGAFF	TGTGCCAGCAGTTTGAACAGGGGCGCTTTCTTT
.	TRBV5-1	.	TRBJ2-3	CASNPQVGGGTDTQYF	TGCGCCAGCAACCCCCAAGTGGGGGGAGGCACAGATACGCAGTATTTT
.	TRBV18	.	TRBJ2-2	CASSERQVGTGELFF	TGTGCCAGCTCCGAAAGACAGGTTGGCACCGGGGAGCTGTTTTTT
.	TRBV2	.	TRBJ2-1	CASSPMTSGAYNEQFF	TGTGCCAGCAGCCCCATGACTAGTGGGGCATACAATGAGCAGTTCTTC
TRBD1	TRBV5-4	.	TRBJ1-2	CASSLQGAGYGYTF	TGTGCCAGCAGCTTGCAGGGGGCGGGCTATGGCTACACCTTC
TRBD1	TRBV18	.	TRBJ2-2	CASSPATGGNTGELFF	TGTGCCAGCTCACCAGCGACAGGGGGCAACACCGGGGAGCTGTTTTTT
TRBD1	TRBV5-6	.	TRBJ2-5	CASSPKGAQTETQYF	TGTGCCAGCAGCCCAAAGGGGGCGCAGACGGAGACCCAGTACTTC
.	TRBV7-2	.	TRBJ2-1	CASSLGGDTAYNEQFF	TGTGCCAGCAGCCTAGGGGGGGATACCGCCTACAATGAGCAGTTCTTC
TRBD2	TRBV19	.	TRBJ2-1	CASSTLAGGGSYNEQFF	TGTGCCAGTAGTACCCTAGCGGGAGGGGGGTCCTACAATGAGCAGTTCTTC
.	TRBV15	.	TRBJ2-5	CATSRGARVETQYF	TGTGCCACCAGCAGAGGGGCCAGGGTGGAGACCCAGTACTTC
TRBD1	TRBV9	few	TRBJ2-7	CASSPRDRGIHEQYF	TGTGCCAGCAGCCCCCGGGACAGGGGGATCCACGAGCAGTACTTC
.	TRBV30	.	TRBJ1-1	CAWSTRGTNEAFF	TGTGCCTGGAGTACGAGGGGGACCAATGAAGCTTTCTTT
TRBD1	TRBV30	.	TRBJ1-2	CAWKGQSNYGYTF	TGTGCCTGGAAGGGACAGAGTAACTATGGCTACACCTTC
.	TRBV6-2/TRBV6-3	once	TRBJ1-1	CASSPQGNTEAFF	TGTGCCAGCAGCCCACAGGGGAACACTGAAGCTTTCTTT
.	TRBV11-2	few	TRBJ2-5	CASSPGAPGTQYF	TGTGCCAGCAGCCCAGGGGCCCCGGGGACCCAGTACTTC
TRBD2	TRBV7-6	.	TRBJ2-1	CASSALAGGDNEQFF	TGTGCCAGCAGCGCGCTAGCGGGAGGAGACAATGAGCAGTTCTTC
.	TRBV24-1	.	TRBJ2-4	CATSDPTGAAKNIQYF	TGTGCCACCAGTGATCCCACAGGTGCCGCCAAAAACATTCAGTACTTC
TRBD1	TRBV4-1	once	TRBJ2-1	CASSQDGPPDRATYNEQFF	TGCGCCAGCAGCCAAGATGGCCCCCCTGACAGGGCCACCTACAATGAGCAGTTCTTC
.	TRBV7-6	.	TRBJ1-5	CASSVGPREGLDQPQHF	TGTGCCAGCAGCGTGGGCCCCAGGGAGGGATTGGATCAGCCCCAGCATTTT
TRBD1	TRBV7-2	.	TRBJ2-2	CASSPRGPTGTGELFF	TGTGCCAGCAGCCCAAGGGGGCCGACGGGCACCGGGGAGCTGTTTTTT
TRBD1	TRBV30	few	TRBJ1-5	CAWTTEGAVGNQPQHF	TGTGCCTGGACCACCGAGGGGGCCGTAGGGAATCAGCCCCAGCATTTT
TRBD1	TRBV5-1	.	TRBJ2-7	CASSFGLGDRAYEQYF	TGCGCCAGCAGCTTTGGCCTTGGGGACAGGGCATACGAGCAGTACTTC
TRBD1	TRBV5-1	.	TRBJ1-2	CASSLGGQGMNYGYTF	TGCGCCAGCAGCTTGGGGGGACAGGGTATGAACTATGGCTACACCTTC
.	TRBV5-1	.	TRBJ1-4	CASSSGGTTNEKLFF	TGCGCCAGCAGCTCTGGCGGGACGACTAATGAAAAACTGTTTTTT
TRBD1	TRBV10-1	.	TRBJ2-1	CASRERGQGVF	TGCGCCAGCAGGGAGAGGGGACAGGGGGTCTTC
TRBD2	TRBV19	.	TRBJ2-5	CASSIAASGGQETQYF	TGTGCCAGTAGTATAGCGGCTAGCGGGGGTCAAGAGACCCAGTACTTC
TRBD2	TRBV19	.	TRBJ2-1	CASSMWWVGRDNEQFF	TGTGCCAGTAGTATGTGGTGGGTAGGGAGGGACAATGAGCAGTTCTTC
.	TRBV28	.	TRBJ1-6	CATLTGGDSPLHF	TGTGCCACCCTGACCGGGGGGGACTCACCCCTCCACTTT
.	TRBV7-2	.	TRBJ1-6	CASSLAGRRSYNSPLHF	TGTGCCAGCAGCTTAGCTGGCAGGCGCTCCTATAATTCACCCCTCCACTTT
.	TRBV27	.	TRBJ1-2	CASRAPNYGYTF	TGTGCCAGCAGGGCACCTAACTATGGCTACACCTTC
.	TRBV10-3	.	TRBJ2-2	CAISSRVDFGGELFF	TGTGCCATCAGTTCCCGGGTCGACTTTGGGGGGGAGCTGTTTTTT
TRBD1	TRBV27	.	TRBJ2-5	CASRPWTGGQETQYF	TGTGCCAGCAGGCCCTGGACAGGAGGCCAAGAGACCCAGTACTTC